These T cell receptor beta chains were read from a single sample in a study of blood T cell repertoires in COVID-19. Profiling relied on immunoSEQ multiplex PCR, and the TCRdb table lists in-frame clones only, not all of them. The table lists approximately 170,000 clones, about 85% of them singletons. Sequencing used peripheral blood. The receptors stem from a man of 80 years or more with COVID-19, enrolled during active disease. Each CDR3 is given with its conserved first and last residue. A D gene is named only where the DNA matches it firmly. Clone size is stated in some rows and not others, as once, few, many or a class when expanded.

d_call	v_call	j_call	clone_size	cdr3_nt	cdr3_aa
TRBD1	TRBV7-9	TRBJ2-7	.	TGTGCCAGCAGCTTAGCCCAGTGGGACAGGCATGTCTTC	CASSLAQWDRHVF
.	TRBV28	TRBJ1-1	.	TGTGCCAGCAGTCTAACGGGGGGCCAGTGGTACACTGAAGCTTTCTTT	CASSLTGGQWYTEAFF
.	TRBV5-1	TRBJ1-3	.	TGCGCCAGCAGCTTGACGGGGAACTCTGGAAACACCATATATTTT	CASSLTGNSGNTIYF
.	TRBV5-1	TRBJ2-7	.	TGCGCCAGCAGCCGTCCAGTGGTGGGCGAGCAGCACTTC	CASSRPVVGEQHF
TRBD1	TRBV11-3	TRBJ1-1	.	TGTGCCAGCAGAACCGGGACAGGGGCAGGCACTGAAGCTTTCTTT	CASRTGTGAGTEAFF
.	TRBV4-1	TRBJ1-2	.	TGCGCCAGCAGCCAAGAAGCTTTTGGTGGCTACACCTTC	CASSQEAFGGYTF
.	TRBV12-3/TRBV12-4	TRBJ1-1	.	TGTGCCAGCAGTTTAGACAGAAGCACTGAAGCTTTCTTT	CASSLDRSTEAFF
.	TRBV7-3	TRBJ2-7	.	TGTGCCAGCAGCCCCCAAGGGGGCTACGAGCAGTACTTC	CASSPQGGYEQYF
.	TRBV6-5	TRBJ1-1	.	TGTGCCAGCAGTTACTCCACCGGGACACAGAATCTGGTAGCTTTCTTT	CASSYSTGTQNLVAFF
.	TRBV7-2	TRBJ2-7	.	TGTGCCAGCAGCTTAGCTCACAGCTCCTACGAGCAGTACTTC	CASSLAHSSYEQYF
.	TRBV2	TRBJ1-4	.	TGTGCCAGCAGGGCAGGGGAACAGAAACTGTTTTTT	CASRAGEQKLFF
TRBD2	TRBV6-6	TRBJ2-3	.	TGTGCCAGCAGTCTCGGGGGGGCTAGATGGGGCACAGATACGCAGTATTTT	CASSLGGARWGTDTQYF
TRBD1	TRBV7-8	TRBJ1-5	few	TGTGCCAGCAGCTTAGGGTTTGGCAGGGGGCATCAGCCCCAGCATTTT	CASSLGFGRGHQPQHF
TRBD1	TRBV13	TRBJ2-7	.	TGTGCCAGCAGTTCCTTTTCGACAGGGGGTTCCTACGAGCAGTACTTC	CASSSFSTGGSYEQYF
.	TRBV28	TRBJ1-1	.	TGTGCCAGCAGTTCCGGACAGTACACTGAAGCTTTCTTT	CASSSGQYTEAFF
.	TRBV24-1	TRBJ2-3	.	TGTGCCACCAGTGATTCGCGGGGGCCTAGCACAGATACGCAGTATTTT	CATSDSRGPSTDTQYF